This T cell receptor beta chain was recovered during a study of cytomegalovirus exposure and HLA in healthy donors. Looking at the study overall: Out of 398 genotyped donors, about 84% belonged to the Caucasian-associated ancestry cluster.

Germline-derived CDR1 and CDR2 are SNHLY and FYNNEI. This CDR3 region has 15 residues. The V end lost 7 bases, the J end lost 0 bases, and 15 bases lay between the germline ends. Primers included in the PCR were 60 Vbeta and 13 Jbeta primers. Sequencing used immunoSEQ multiplex PCR; TCRdb keeps in-frame clones, though not all of them. The profile shows about 270,000 clones, roughly 70% of them singletons. The receptor's source is a female donor in good health and CMV-seronegative. The rearrangement joins TRBV2 to TRBJ1-1; D is ambiguous. The material sequenced was PBMCs. CDR3 coding DNA: TGTGCCAGCAAATCAAGAAACAGCATGAACACTGAAGCTTTCTTT. It is translated as CASKSRNSMNTEAFF.